The present TCR beta chain was sequenced within a study of regulatory T cells in long-lasting Graves disease. From germline, CDR1 is MNHNS and CDR2 SASEGT. The CDR3 loop spans 16 amino acids. J was trimmed by 4 bases and V by 2 bases; bases with no gene match: 4. The time point was: newly diagnosed GD, antithyroid drugs for less than 3 months. PBMC-extracted RNA yielded the TCR library. Combining iRepertoire HTBI primers with Arm-PCR of CDR3 regions, the authors built TCR beta libraries. As originally analysed: Detected in the samples were some 68 TRBV and about 15 TRBJ segments. TCRdb processed the multiplex PCR reads anew with MiXCR; each CDR3 protein has one entry. The V and J calls were determined by TCRdb, not by the authors. The sample records approximately 460,000 distinct CDR3 sequences, around 17% being singletons. Study-level results: Persistent disease was associated with favored TRBV28 usage and with favored use of TRBJ1-2 and TRBJ2-5.

This clonotype was seen ten or more times. Its antigen is unknown. These records were also assigned to another study, of T cells in Graves' hyperthyroidism and ophthalmopathy. That paper notes: Using 13 V-J features, a model discriminated ophthalmopathy from stable hyperthyroidism.

The starting material was peripheral blood mononuclear cells (PBMCs), obtained at new diagnosis, from a patient treated with antithyroid drugs. The receptor was isolated from a woman in her 30s with Graves disease. The chain carries TRBV6-1 and TRBJ2-5; 13 nucleotides align to TRBD2. CDR3 coding DNA: TGTGCCAGCAGTGAAACTAGCGGGAGGGCGAGAGAGACCCAGTACTTC. Translated: CASSETSGRARETQYF.